One and the same sample provided the 8 T cell receptor beta chains below, sequenced in a study of blood T cell repertoires in COVID-19. Measured with immunoSEQ multiplex PCR; TCRdb has only the in-frame clones, and not every one. The sample has some 70,000 clones; around nine tenths are singletons. The sample consisted of peripheral blood. These receptor sequences come from a man aged 35 to 55 with COVID-19, enrolled during active disease.

The V and J genes are TRBV2 and TRBJ1-4, with D unclear. The CDR3 runs 14 residues. Trimming took off 6 bases at V and 7 bases at J, with 15 bases between the two ends. Germline lookup yields CDR1 SNHLY and CDR2 FYNNEI. Written as DNA, the CDR3 is TGTGCCAGCAGGGAAACGGGAGGGAGTGAAAAACTGTTTTTT. Translating gives CASRETGGSEKLFF. The variable domain in full, with the rest retrieved from reference TRBV2 and TRBJ1-4, is EPEVTQTPSHQVTQMGQEVILRCVPISNHLYFYWYRQILGQKVEFLVSFYNNEISEKSEIFDDQFSVERPDGSNFTLKIRSTKLEDSAMYFCASRETGGSEKLFFGSGTQLSVL.

CDR3 region: CASRVDRVSTEAFF. The CDR3 nucleotides are TGTGCCAGCAGGGTCGACAGGGTGAGCACTGAAGCTTTCTTT. This chain joins TRBV6-5 and TRBJ1-1; 7 bases fit TRBD1. Germline V gene lookup returns CDR1 MNHEY and CDR2 SVGAGI. The junction had 8 bases not matched to a gene; V was cut back by 6 bases and J by 4 bases. The CDR3 runs 14 residues.

This clone is a singleton in its sample. The chain employs TRBV7-6 and TRBJ2-6, with no clear D. The V gene's germline CDR1 is SGHVS and CDR2 FNYEAQ. The CDR3 contains 15 residues. Trimming left V 1 base short and J 1 base short, with 5 bases between. The CDR3 DNA follows: TGTGCCAGCAGCTTAGATGAGTCTGGGGCCAACGTCCTGACTTTC. Its protein product is CASSLDESGANVLTF.

The rearrangement joins TRBV27 to TRBJ1-5; 7 nucleotides agree with TRBD1. CDR1 is MNHEY, CDR2 SMNVEV, per germline (reference sequence). Trimming at V came to 4 bases and at J to 4 bases, leaving 4 bases not matched to a gene. The CDR3 length is 14 residues. As DNA, the CDR3 is TGTGCCAGCAGTTGGGACAGCTATAATCAGCCCCAGCATTTT. Residues: CASSWDSYNQPQHF.

The genes are TRBV4-2 and TRBJ2-5; 13 positions match TRBD2. V shed 1 base, J shed 2 bases, and the junction held 10 bases outside the gene matches. Germline V gene sequence: CDR1 LGHNA, CDR2 YNFKEQ. This CDR3 spans 19 amino acids. The CDR3 bases are TGTGCCAGCAGCCAAGTCGCCGGGACTAGCGGGGCTATACAAGAGACCCAGTACTTC. It codes for CASSQVAGTSGAIQETQYF.

This chain links TRBV6-5 with TRBJ1-2; 8 nucleotides line up with TRBD1. V trimming: 11 bases; J trimming: 5 bases; junction bases outside the gene matches: 13. Germline V gene data show CDR1 as MNHEY and CDR2 as SVGAGI. The CDR3 sequence is 14 residues long. The CDR3 reads CASFSRDRNYGYTF. In DNA form, the CDR3 reads TGTGCCTCCTTTAGCCGGGACAGGAATTATGGCTACACCTTC.

The chain is built from TRBV4-2 and TRBJ2-1, with 7 nucleotides matching TRBD2. Germline assignment: CDR1 LGHNA and CDR2 YNFKEQ. The length of the CDR3 is 20 residues. Trimming at V came to 5 bases and at J to 2 bases, leaving 21 bases not matched to a gene. CDR3 sequence reads: CASSTEGVQSGVRTYNEQFF. CDR3 coding DNA: TGTGCCAGCAGCACCGAGGGAGTTCAGAGCGGGGTTCGGACCTACAATGAGCAGTTCTTC.

The chain couples TRBV2 to TRBJ2-1, with TRBD1 matching 7 bases. The V and J ends lost 5 bases and 2 bases, in that order; junction bases with no gene match: 3. The CDR3 runs to 14 residues. Germline loops: CDR1 SNHLY, CDR2 FYNNEI. CDR3 bases: TGTGCCAGCAGTAACAGGGGTACCTACAATGAGCAGTTCTTC. It is translated as CASSNRGTYNEQFF.